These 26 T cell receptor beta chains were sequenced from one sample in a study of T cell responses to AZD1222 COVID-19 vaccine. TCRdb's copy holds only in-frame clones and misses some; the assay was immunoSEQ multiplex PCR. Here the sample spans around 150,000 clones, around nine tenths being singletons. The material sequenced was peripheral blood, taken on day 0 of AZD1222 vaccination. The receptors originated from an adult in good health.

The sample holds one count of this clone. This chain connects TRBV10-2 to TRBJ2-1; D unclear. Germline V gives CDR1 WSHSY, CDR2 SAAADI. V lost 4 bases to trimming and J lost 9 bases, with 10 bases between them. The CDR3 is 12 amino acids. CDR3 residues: CASSAGFGEQFF. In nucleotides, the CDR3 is TGCGCCAGCAGTGCTGGATTTGGTGAGCAGTTCTTC.

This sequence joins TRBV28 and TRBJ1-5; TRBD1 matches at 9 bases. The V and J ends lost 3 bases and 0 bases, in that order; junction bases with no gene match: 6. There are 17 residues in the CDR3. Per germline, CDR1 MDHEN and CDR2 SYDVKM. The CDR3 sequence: CASSLPRQGVSNQPQHF. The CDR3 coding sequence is TGTGCCAGCAGTTTGCCCAGACAGGGGGTTAGCAATCAGCCCCAGCATTTT.

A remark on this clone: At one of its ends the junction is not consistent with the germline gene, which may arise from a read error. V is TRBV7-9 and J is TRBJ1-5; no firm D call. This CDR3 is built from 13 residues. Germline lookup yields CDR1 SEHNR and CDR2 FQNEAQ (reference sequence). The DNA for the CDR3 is TGTGCCAGCAGCTTAGATGGCGATCAGTCCCAGCATTTT. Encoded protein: CASSLDGDQSQHF.

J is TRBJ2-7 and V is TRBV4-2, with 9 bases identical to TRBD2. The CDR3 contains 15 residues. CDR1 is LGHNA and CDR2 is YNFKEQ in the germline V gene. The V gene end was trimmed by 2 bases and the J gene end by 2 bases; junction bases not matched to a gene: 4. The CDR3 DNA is TGTGCCAGCAGCCAAAATAGCGGGGGAACCTACGAGCAGTACTTC. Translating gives CASSQNSGGTYEQYF.

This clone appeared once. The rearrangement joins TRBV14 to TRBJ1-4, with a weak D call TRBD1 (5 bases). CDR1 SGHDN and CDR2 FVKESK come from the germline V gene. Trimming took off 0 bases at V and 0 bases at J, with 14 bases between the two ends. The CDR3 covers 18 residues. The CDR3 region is CASSQETTGDATNEKLFF. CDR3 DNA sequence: TGTGCCAGCAGCCAAGAAACTACCGGGGACGCAACTAATGAAAAACTGTTTTTT.

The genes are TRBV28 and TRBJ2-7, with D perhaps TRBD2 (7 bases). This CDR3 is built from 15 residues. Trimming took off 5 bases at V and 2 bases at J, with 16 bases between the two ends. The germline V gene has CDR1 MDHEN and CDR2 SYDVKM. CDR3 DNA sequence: TGTGCCAGCAGTAGAGGGGGGGCAGGGACCTACGAGCAGTACTTC. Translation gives CASSRGGAGTYEQYF. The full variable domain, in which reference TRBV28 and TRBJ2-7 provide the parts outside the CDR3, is DVKVTQSSRYLVKRTGEKVFLECVQDMDHENMFWYRQDPGLGLRLIYFSYDVKMKEKGDIPEGYSVSREKKERFSLILESASTNQTSMYLCASSRGGAGTYEQYFGPGTRLTVT.

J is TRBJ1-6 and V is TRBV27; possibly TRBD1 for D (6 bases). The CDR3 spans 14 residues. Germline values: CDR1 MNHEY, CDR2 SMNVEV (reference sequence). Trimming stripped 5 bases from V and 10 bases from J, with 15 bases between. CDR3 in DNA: TGTGCCAGCAGTCCCCGACAGGAACGATCACCCCTCCACTTT. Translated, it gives CASSPRQERSPLHF.

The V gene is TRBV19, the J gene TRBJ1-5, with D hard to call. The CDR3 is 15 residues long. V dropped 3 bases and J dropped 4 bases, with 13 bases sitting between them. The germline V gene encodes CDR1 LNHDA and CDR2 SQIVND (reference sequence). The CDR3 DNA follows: TGTGCCAGTAGTATGGGTTCGGGGATTAATCAGCCCCAGCATTTT. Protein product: CASSMGSGINQPQHF.

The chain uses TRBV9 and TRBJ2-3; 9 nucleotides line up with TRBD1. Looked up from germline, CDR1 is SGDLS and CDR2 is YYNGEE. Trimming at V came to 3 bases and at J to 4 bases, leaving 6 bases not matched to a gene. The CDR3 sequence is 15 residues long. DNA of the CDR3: TGTGCCAGCAGCGGCGGGACAGGGAGGTCAGATACGCAGTATTTT. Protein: CASSGGTGRSDTQYF.

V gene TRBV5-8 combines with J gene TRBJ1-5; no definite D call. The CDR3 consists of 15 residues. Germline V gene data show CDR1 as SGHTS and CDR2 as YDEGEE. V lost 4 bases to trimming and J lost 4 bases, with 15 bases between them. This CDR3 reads CASSPAAGQNQPQHF. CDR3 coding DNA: TGTGCCAGCAGCCCGGCGGCAGGCCAGAATCAGCCCCAGCATTTT. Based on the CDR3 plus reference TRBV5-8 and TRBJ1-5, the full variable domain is EAGVTQSPTHLIKTRGQQATLRCSPISGHTSVYWYQQALGLGLQFLLWYDEGEERNRGNFPPRFSGRQFPNYSSELNVNALELEDSALYLCASSPAAGQNQPQHFGDGTRLSIL.

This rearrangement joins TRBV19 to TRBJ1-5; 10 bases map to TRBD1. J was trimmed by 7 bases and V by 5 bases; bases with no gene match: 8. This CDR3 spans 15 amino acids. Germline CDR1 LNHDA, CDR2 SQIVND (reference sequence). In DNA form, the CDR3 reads TGTGCCAGTAGTGCCACGACAGGGGGCCTGCAGCCCCAGCATTTT. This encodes CASSATTGGLQPQHF.

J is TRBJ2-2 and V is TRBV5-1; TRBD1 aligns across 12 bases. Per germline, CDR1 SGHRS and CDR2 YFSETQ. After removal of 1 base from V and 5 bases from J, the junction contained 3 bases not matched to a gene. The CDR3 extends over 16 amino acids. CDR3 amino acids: CASSLSGQGATGELFF. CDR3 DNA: TGCGCCAGCAGCTTGTCGGGACAGGGGGCTACCGGGGAGCTGTTTTTT. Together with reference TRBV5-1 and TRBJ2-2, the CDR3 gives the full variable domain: KAGVTQTPRYLIKTRGQQVTLSCSPISGHRSVSWYQQTPGQGLQFLFEYFSETQRNKGNFPGRFSGRQFSNSRSEMNVSTLELGDSALYLCASSLSGQGATGELFFGEGSRLTVL.

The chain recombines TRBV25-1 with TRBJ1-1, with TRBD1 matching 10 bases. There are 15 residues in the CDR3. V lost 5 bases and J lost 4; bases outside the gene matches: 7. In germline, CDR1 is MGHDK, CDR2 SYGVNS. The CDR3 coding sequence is TGTGCCAGCAGTCTATCCGGGACAGGGGCCACTGAAGCTTTCTTT. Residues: CASSLSGTGATEAFF.

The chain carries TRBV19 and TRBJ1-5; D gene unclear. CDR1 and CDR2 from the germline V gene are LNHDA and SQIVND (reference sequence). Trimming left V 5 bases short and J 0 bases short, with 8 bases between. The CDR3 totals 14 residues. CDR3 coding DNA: TGTGCCAGTAGTCACACAAATAGCAATCAGCCCCAGCATTTT. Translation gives CASSHTNSNQPQHF.

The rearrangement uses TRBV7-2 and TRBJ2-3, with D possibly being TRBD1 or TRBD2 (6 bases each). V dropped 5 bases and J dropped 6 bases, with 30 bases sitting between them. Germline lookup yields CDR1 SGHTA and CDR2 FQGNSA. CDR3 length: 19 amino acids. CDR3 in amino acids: CASSGYSRGRGSGWDTQYF. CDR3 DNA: TGTGCCAGCAGCGGATACAGCAGGGGTCGGGGGAGCGGATGGGATACGCAGTATTTT.

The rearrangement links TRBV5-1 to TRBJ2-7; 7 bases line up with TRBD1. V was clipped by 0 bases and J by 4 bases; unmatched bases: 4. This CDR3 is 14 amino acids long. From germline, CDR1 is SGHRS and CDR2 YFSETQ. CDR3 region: CASSLDRGLYEQYF. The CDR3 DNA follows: TGCGCCAGCAGCTTGGACAGGGGTCTTTACGAGCAGTACTTC.

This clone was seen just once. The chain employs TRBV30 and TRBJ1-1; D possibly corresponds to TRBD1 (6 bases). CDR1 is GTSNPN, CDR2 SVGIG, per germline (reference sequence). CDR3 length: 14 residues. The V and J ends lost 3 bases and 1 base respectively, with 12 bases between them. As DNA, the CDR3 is TGTGCCTGGAGCCCCGGACAGAGGAACACTGAAGCTTTCTTT. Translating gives CAWSPGQRNTEAFF.

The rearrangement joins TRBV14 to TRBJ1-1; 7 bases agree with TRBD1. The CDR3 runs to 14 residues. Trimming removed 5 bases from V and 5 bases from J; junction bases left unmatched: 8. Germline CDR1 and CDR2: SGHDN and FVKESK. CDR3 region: CASSLYRGRTEAFF. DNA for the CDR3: TGTGCCAGCAGCTTATACAGGGGTAGGACTGAAGCTTTCTTT.

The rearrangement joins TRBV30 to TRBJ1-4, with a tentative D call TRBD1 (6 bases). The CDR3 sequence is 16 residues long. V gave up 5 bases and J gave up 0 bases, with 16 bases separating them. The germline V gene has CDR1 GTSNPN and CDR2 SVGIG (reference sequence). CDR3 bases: TGTGCCTGGGGGGGGCGACAGAACCCAACTAATGAAAAACTGTTTTTT. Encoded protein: CAWGGRQNPTNEKLFF.

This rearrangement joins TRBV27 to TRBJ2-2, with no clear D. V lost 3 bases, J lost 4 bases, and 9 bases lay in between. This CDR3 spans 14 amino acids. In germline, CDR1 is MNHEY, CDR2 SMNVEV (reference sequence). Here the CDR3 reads CASSFRQVTGELFF. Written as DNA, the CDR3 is TGTGCCAGCAGTTTTAGGCAAGTCACCGGGGAGCTGTTTTTT.

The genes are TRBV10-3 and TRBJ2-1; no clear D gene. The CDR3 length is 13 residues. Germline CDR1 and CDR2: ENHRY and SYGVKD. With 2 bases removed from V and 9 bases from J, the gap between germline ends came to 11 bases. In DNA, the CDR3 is TGTGCCATCAGTGAGACCACCTTGGGTGAGCAGTTCTTC. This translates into CAISETTLGEQFF.

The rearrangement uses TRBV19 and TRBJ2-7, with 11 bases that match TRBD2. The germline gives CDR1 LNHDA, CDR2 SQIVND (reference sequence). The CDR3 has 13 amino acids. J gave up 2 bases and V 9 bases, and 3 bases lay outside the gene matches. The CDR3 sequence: CARDSGRAYEQYF. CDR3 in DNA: TGTGCCAGAGATAGCGGGAGGGCCTACGAGCAGTACTTC.

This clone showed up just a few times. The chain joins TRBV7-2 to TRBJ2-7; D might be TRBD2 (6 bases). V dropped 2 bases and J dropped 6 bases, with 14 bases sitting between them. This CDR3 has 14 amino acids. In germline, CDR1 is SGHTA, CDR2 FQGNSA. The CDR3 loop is CASSLQTGDSEQYF. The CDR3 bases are TGTGCCAGCAGCTTACAGACGGGAGACAGCGAGCAGTACTTC.

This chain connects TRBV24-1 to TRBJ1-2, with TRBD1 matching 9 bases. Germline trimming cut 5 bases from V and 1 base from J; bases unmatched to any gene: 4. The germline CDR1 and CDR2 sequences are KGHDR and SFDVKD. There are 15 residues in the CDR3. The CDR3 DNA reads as TGTGCCACCAGTGGGGGACAGGGATTTAACTATGGCTACACCTTC. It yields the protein CATSGGQGFNYGYTF.

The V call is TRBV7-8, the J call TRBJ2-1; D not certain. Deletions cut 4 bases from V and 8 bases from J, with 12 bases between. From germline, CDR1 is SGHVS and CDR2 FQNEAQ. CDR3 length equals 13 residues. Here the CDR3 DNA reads TGTGCCAGCAGCTCGCTAGGCTGGGATGAGCAGTTCTTC. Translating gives CASSSLGWDEQFF.

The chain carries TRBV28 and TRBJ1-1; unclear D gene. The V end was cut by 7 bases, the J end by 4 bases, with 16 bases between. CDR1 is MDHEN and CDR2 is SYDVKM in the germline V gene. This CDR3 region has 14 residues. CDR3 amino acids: CASTLYSRVTEAFF. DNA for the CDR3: TGTGCCAGCACCTTATACTCTCGGGTCACTGAAGCTTTCTTT.